The clone carrying this T cell receptor beta chain came up many times. The data belong to a study of Graves' ophthalmopathy and Graves' hyperthyroidism. RNA transcripts served as template for amplifying TCR beta CDR3 sequences. RT-PCR with HTBI primers came first, then second-round multiplex PCR. TCRdb re-called the multiplex PCR reads through MiXCR, storing one row per CDR3 protein. The table shows about 400,000 distinct CDR3 sequences, with around 19% occurring only once. The CDR3 is 19 amino acids. CDR1 LGHNA and CDR2 YSLEER come from the germline V gene. Losses at the gene ends were 1 base for V and 0 bases for J; bases not matched to a gene: 12.

This TCR was sampled from a young woman with Graves' ophthalmopathy. V is TRBV4-3 and J is TRBJ1-3; 7 nucleotides line up with TRBD1. Sequenced: peripheral blood. The CDR3: CASSQAAPGTAISGNTIYF. The CDR3 nucleotides read TGCGCCAGCAGCCAAGCCGCCCCCGGGACAGCAATCTCTGGAAACACCATATATTTT.